Listed below are T cell receptor beta chains from one sample, sequenced in a study of blood T cell repertoires in COVID-19. Generated by immunoSEQ multiplex PCR, the TCRdb table keeps only in-frame clones and is missing some. Found here are about 56,000 clones, 75% to 90% of them singletons; the top ten hold less than 50%. The sequenced sample consisted of peripheral blood. All receptors come from a woman aged 55-70 years with COVID-19, enrolled during active disease. Both conserved end residues are part of each CDR3. The order of the fields is clone size, D gene, J gene, V gene, CDR3 protein, CDR3 DNA. A D gene is named only where the DNA matches it firmly. A row's size may be missing; if present it is once, few, many or a size class.

>.|TRBD2|TRBJ2-7|TRBV6-5
CASRWDGGYEQYF
TGTGCCAGCAGGTGGGACGGGGGGTACGAGCAGTACTTC
>.|.|TRBJ2-5|TRBV6-5
CASSFVQETQYF
TGTGCCAGCAGTTTCGTCCAAGAGACCCAGTACTTC
>.|.|TRBJ1-6|TRBV6-5
CACCFSSGNNSPLHF
TGTGCCTGCTGTTTCTCCTCAGGGAATAATTCACCCCTCCACTTT
>.|TRBD1|TRBJ1-5|TRBV2
CASSALRDRGDQPQHF
TGTGCCAGCAGTGCCCTTCGGGACAGGGGTGATCAGCCCCAGCATTTT
>.|.|TRBJ2-2|TRBV4-1
CASTGDMVGGLRDTGELFF
TGCGCCAGCACGGGCGATATGGTGGGGGGGCTCAGGGACACCGGGGAGCTGTTTTTT
>once|TRBD1|TRBJ1-2|TRBV28
CASWGTGGGYGYTF
TGTGCCAGCTGGGGGACAGGGGGTGGCTATGGCTACACCTTC
>.|TRBD1|TRBJ2-3|TRBV6-2/TRBV6-3
CASSSDRTGLFTDTQYF
TGTGCCAGCAGTTCCGACCGGACAGGGCTCTTCACAGATACGCAGTATTTT
>.|.|TRBJ1-2|TRBV4-3
CASSQDPDTAYGYTF
TGCGCCAGCAGCCAAGACCCGGACACCGCCTATGGCTACACCTTC
>.|TRBD1|TRBJ2-6|TRBV10-3
CAISTGAGGANVLTF
TGTGCCATCTCGACAGGGGCTGGTGGGGCCAACGTCCTGACTTTC
>.|.|TRBJ2-7|TRBV27
CASSLGLQPSYEQYF
TGTGCCAGCAGTTTAGGCCTACAGCCCTCCTACGAGCAGTACTTC
>.|.|TRBJ2-3|TRBV6-1
CASSEGGNGPDTQYF
TGTGCCAGCAGTGAAGGCGGGAATGGACCAGATACGCAGTATTTT
>once|TRBD2|TRBJ2-7|TRBV18
CASSPALAGEAHEQYF
TGTGCCAGCTCACCAGCCCTAGCGGGAGAGGCCCACGAGCAGTACTTC
>.|.|TRBJ1-4|TRBV11-3
CASSLGSGTTNEKLFF
TGTGCCAGCAGCTTAGGTTCGGGAACAACTAATGAAAAACTGTTTTTT
>.|TRBD1|TRBJ1-5|TRBV4-3
CASSQETGTQPQHF
TGCGCCAGCAGCCAGGAGACAGGGACTCAGCCCCAGCATTTT
>once|TRBD1|TRBJ2-7|TRBV9
CASSPDRILSYEQYF
TGTGCCAGCAGTCCGGACAGGATCCTTTCCTACGAGCAGTACTTC
>.|.|TRBJ1-4|TRBV4-1
CASSPAMEYINEKLFF
TGCGCCAGCAGCCCCGCGATGGAGTACATCAATGAAAAACTGTTTTTT
>.|.|TRBJ2-1|TRBV15
CATSRALNRGNSYNEQFF
TGTGCCACCAGCAGAGCGCTAAATCGGGGAAACTCCTACAATGAGCAGTTCTTC
>.|TRBD2|TRBJ2-1|TRBV6-2/TRBV6-3
CASSRGLAGNEQFF
TGTGCCAGCAGCCGGGGACTAGCGGGTAATGAGCAGTTCTTC
>.|TRBD1|TRBJ1-2|TRBV30
CAWSPSGQLFYGYTF
TGTGCCTGGAGTCCCTCGGGACAGCTTTTCTATGGCTACACCTTC
>.|TRBD1|TRBJ1-1|TRBV6-2/TRBV6-3
CASSYTTLTGGPEAFF
TGTGCCAGCAGTTACACTACCCTGACAGGGGGCCCTGAAGCTTTCTTT
>.|TRBD1|TRBJ2-7|TRBV6-5
CASASGQGTYEQYF
TGTGCCAGCGCATCGGGACAGGGCACCTACGAGCAGTACTTC
>.|TRBD2|TRBJ2-1|TRBV5-1
CASSLDAGAINEQFF
TGCGCCAGCAGCTTGGATGCGGGAGCAATCAATGAGCAGTTCTTC
>.|.|TRBJ1-1|TRBV6-5
CASSNTNTEAFF
TGTGCCAGCAGTAATACAAACACTGAAGCTTTCTTT
>.|.|TRBJ2-1|TRBV7-9
CASSLEATGEQFF
TGTGCCAGCAGCTTAGAGGCCACAGGAGAGCAGTTCTTC
>.|.|TRBJ1-4|TRBV3-1/TRBV3-2
CASSQGGVSGTTNEKLFF
TGTGCCAGCAGCCAAGGGGGGGTCAGTGGCACTACTAATGAAAAACTGTTTTTT
>.|.|TRBJ2-1|TRBV4-1
CASSQRGNEQFF
TGCGCCAGCAGCCAGCGGGGAAATGAGCAGTTCTTC
>.|TRBD1|TRBJ2-3|TRBV9
CASCPTGGTDTQYF
TGTGCCAGCTGTCCGACAGGGGGGACAGATACGCAGTATTTT
>.|TRBD1|TRBJ1-3|TRBV7-9
CASSGKYRGFGNTIYF
TGTGCCAGCAGCGGAAAATACAGGGGTTTTGGAAACACCATATATTTT
>.|TRBD2|TRBJ2-3|TRBV2
CASSGGASGRWADTQYF
TGTGCCAGCAGCGGTGGGGCTAGCGGGAGGTGGGCAGATACGCAGTATTTT
>.|.|TRBJ1-6|TRBV13
CASSPTNLRVSRSPLHF
TGTGCCAGCAGCCCAACCAACTTGAGGGTGAGTCGATCACCCCTCCACTTT
>once|TRBD2|TRBJ2-7|TRBV28
CASSRLPGLAGVYEQYF
TGTGCCAGCAGTCGTTTACCGGGACTAGCGGGGGTCTACGAGCAGTACTTC
>.|.|TRBJ1-1|TRBV28
CASSPPPGMNTEAFF
TGTGCCAGCAGTCCTCCCCCGGGGATGAACACTGAAGCTTTCTTT
>.|.|TRBJ1-1|TRBV18
CASSPGTNTEAFF
TGTGCCAGCTCACCCGGGACAAACACTGAAGCTTTCTTT
>once|.|TRBJ2-5|TRBV6-5
CASGSGQLQETQYF
TGTGCCAGCGGATCGGGACAATTACAAGAGACCCAGTACTTC
>.|.|TRBJ1-1|TRBV3-1/TRBV3-2
CASSQVLSMNTEAFF
TGTGCCAGCAGCCAGGTACTTAGTATGAACACTGAAGCTTTCTTT
>.|.|TRBJ1-2|TRBV10-3
CAISESATSNYGYTF
TGTGCCATCAGTGAGTCTGCGACTTCTAACTATGGCTACACCTTC
>.|TRBD1|TRBJ2-1|TRBV5-1
CASSLQGATYNEQFF
TGCGCCAGCAGCTTACAGGGGGCGACTTACAATGAGCAGTTCTTC